The 8 T cell receptor beta chains below all came from one sample that was sequenced in a study of control samples from healthy donors and cancer patients. TCRdb keeps only in-frame clones here, not all; method: immunoSEQ multiplex PCR. The sample contains 110,000 or so clones, around 88% of which appear only once. Sequenced: blood. Receptors originate from a woman aged 50 to 65 in good health.

The V gene is TRBV30, the J gene TRBJ1-2; the D gene is possibly TRBD1 (5 bases). V dropped 6 bases and J dropped 5 bases, with 16 bases sitting between them. The CDR3 has 13 amino acids. Germline V gives CDR1 GTSNPN, CDR2 SVGIG (reference sequence). The chain's CDR3 is CACASGAGYGYTF. Written as DNA, the CDR3 is TGTGCCTGCGCCAGCGGGGCGGGTTATGGCTACACCTTC. Based on the CDR3 plus reference TRBV30 and TRBJ1-2, the full variable domain is SQTIHQWPATLVQPVGSPLSLECTVEGTSNPNLYWYRQAAGRGLQLLFYSVGIGQISSEVPQNLSASRPQDRQFILSSKKLLLSDSGFYLCACASGAGYGYTFGSGTRLTVV.

This chain uses TRBV2 with TRBJ2-5; TRBD2 matches 13 bases. Per the germline V gene, CDR1 is SNHLY and CDR2 is FYNNEI. This CDR3 has 16 residues. V lost 5 bases and J lost 5; bases outside the gene matches: 8. CDR3 in DNA: TGTGCCAGCAGTCGGGGGACTAGCGGGATCAGGGAGACCCAGTACTTC. Translation: CASSRGTSGIRETQYF. The variable domain in full, completed from reference TRBV2 and TRBJ2-5, reads EPEVTQTPSHQVTQMGQEVILRCVPISNHLYFYWYRQILGQKVEFLVSFYNNEISEKSEIFDDQFSVERPDGSNFTLKIRSTKLEDSAMYFCASSRGTSGIRETQYFGPGTRLLVL.

The gene calls are TRBV9 and TRBJ2-1; D not resolved. The CDR3 is 15 amino acids. V lost 0 bases, J lost 1 base, and 8 bases lay in between. CDR1 is SGDLS, CDR2 YYNGEE, per germline. CDR3 nucleotide sequence: TGTGCCAGCAGCGTAGTGGCCGGTTCCTACAATGAGCAGTTCTTC. This sequence encodes CASSVVAGSYNEQFF.

V gene TRBV3-1 (or the pseudogene TRBV3-2) combines with J gene TRBJ1-1, with a possible D match to TRBD1 (5 bases). The CDR3 has 16 residues. Per the germline V gene, CDR1 is LGHDT and CDR2 is YNNKEL (reference sequence). Trimming removed 5 bases from V and 1 base from J, with 17 bases in between. CDR3 sequence: CASSSGPGRANTEAFF. DNA of the CDR3: TGTGCCAGCAGCTCAGGCCCGGGGCGGGCGAACACTGAAGCTTTCTTT.

V usage is TRBV19 and J usage is TRBJ1-5; no clear D. V lost 0 bases and J lost 5, with 23 bases in between. This CDR3 region has 19 residues. Germline CDR1 and CDR2: LNHDA and SQIVND (reference sequence). CDR3 in amino acids: CASSIDLGRGRLSYQPQHF. In DNA form, the CDR3 reads TGTGCCAGTAGTATAGATCTCGGGCGGGGAAGGTTAAGTTATCAGCCCCAGCATTTT.

J is TRBJ2-5 and V is TRBV5-1; no definite D call. The germline CDR1 and CDR2 sequences are SGHRS and YFSETQ. V dropped 0 bases and J dropped 2 bases, with 8 bases sitting between them. This CDR3 spans 14 amino acids. CDR3 bases: TGCGCCAGCAGCTTGGTACCCTTTCAAGAGACCCAGTACTTC. It specifies CASSLVPFQETQYF.

V is TRBV11-2 and J is TRBJ1-3; D might be TRBD1 (5 bases). Trimming shortened V by 8 bases and J by 4 bases, and 18 bases separated the two germline ends. The CDR3 loop spans 15 amino acids. Germline V CDR1 and CDR2: SGHAT, FQNNGV. The CDR3 sequence: CASLGTLSHGNTIYF. The CDR3 DNA follows: TGTGCCAGCTTGGGGACTCTTTCCCACGGAAACACCATATATTTT.

J is TRBJ1-2 and V is TRBV30, with unresolved D. This CDR3 is built from 13 residues. V was cut by 0 bases and J by 8 bases, with 13 bases left in between. CDR1 and CDR2 from the germline V gene are GTSNPN and SVGIG (reference sequence). CDR3 sequence (DNA): TGTGCCTGGAGTGTGGGCGGAGCAGGCGGCTACACCTTC. Its protein product is CAWSVGGAGGYTF.